This entry is about one TCR beta chain. Antigen: not known. Assay used: immunoSEQ multiplex PCR; TCRdb lists only in-frame clones, some missing. The sample shows fewer than 30,000 clones, 90% of them seen only once. The data derive from a study of monozygotic twins with cystic fibrosis. Study-wide results and limits: Unrelated CF individuals shared fewer identical clonotypes than monozygotic CF twins.

The CDR3 loop spans 15 amino acids. Per germline, CDR1 MNHEY and CDR2 SVGAGI. With 4 bases clipped from V and 7 bases from J, the junction kept 6 bases outside the gene matches. Sequenced: blood. The chain is built from TRBV6-5 and TRBJ2-7; TRBD2 agrees at 14 bases. The TCR sequence derives from a girl aged 2 to 10 with cystic fibrosis. The CDR3 protein is CASSSGGLAGEEQYF. The CDR3 DNA is TGTGCCAGCAGTTCGGGGGGACTAGCGGGGGAGGAGCAGTACTTC.